The 29 T cell receptor beta chains presented below share a single source sample, sequenced in a study of blood T cell repertoires in COVID-19. Some clones are missing from TCRdb's copy, which holds only in-frame ones; the method was immunoSEQ multiplex PCR. The data contain 200,000 to 250,000 clones, about 90% of them singletons. Sequenced input: PBMCs or T cells enriched from blood (not recorded which). These receptor sequences come from a woman aged 45-60 years in a cohort exposed to, infected with or recovered from COVID-19 (not recorded which).

This clone was seen just once. In nucleotides, the CDR3 is TGTGCCAGCAGCTCCTATTTACAGGGGACGTATGGCTACACCTTC. Its protein is CASSSYLQGTYGYTF. This rearrangement joins TRBV11-2 to TRBJ1-2; 7 bases fit TRBD1. Trimming at V came to 4 bases and at J to 5 bases, leaving 10 bases not matched to a gene. The CDR3 sequence is 15 residues long. Looked up from germline, CDR1 is SGHAT and CDR2 is FQNNGV.

In this sample, this clone turned up once. In DNA form, the CDR3 reads TGTGCCAGCAGCTTGGTGACAGGGGTGCGGAACACTGAAGCTTTCTTT. This translates into CASSLVTGVRNTEAFF. The chain carries TRBV5-8 and TRBJ1-1; the match to TRBD1 covers 8 bases. Losses at the gene ends were 0 bases for V and 1 base for J; bases not matched to a gene: 5. From germline, CDR1 is SGHTS and CDR2 YDEGEE. The CDR3 is 16 residues long.

The chain combines TRBV7-3 with TRBJ1-2, with D tentatively TRBD1 (6 bases). The CDR3 consists of 15 residues. Between the trimmed V and J ends, which lost 0 bases and 5 bases, there was a span of 13 bases. Germline-derived CDR1 and CDR2 are SGHTA and FQGTGA. CDR3 protein: CASSLTGQQGYGYTF. The CDR3 DNA reads as TGTGCCAGCAGCTTAACCGGGCAACAGGGTTATGGCTACACCTTC.

The chain has TRBV6-5 and TRBJ1-6, with 9 bases matching TRBD1. Unmatched junction bases numbered 4, after V lost 6 bases and J lost 7 bases. Germline CDR1 reads MNHEY; CDR2 reads SVGAGI. The CDR3 contains 14 residues. This CDR3 reads CASRRDRVNSPLHF. For the CDR3, the DNA is TGTGCCAGCAGAAGGGACAGGGTGAATTCACCCCTCCACTTT.

This rearrangement joins TRBV29-1 to TRBJ1-3; maybe TRBD1 (6 bases). V dropped 5 bases and J dropped 3 bases, with 8 bases sitting between them. CDR1 is SQVTM, CDR2 ANQGSEA, per germline. There are 12 residues in the CDR3. CDR3: CSVRTDGNTIYF. The CDR3 bases are TGCAGCGTTCGGACAGATGGAAACACCATATATTTT.

This clone was observed once. The rearrangement links TRBV6-2 or TRBV6-3 to TRBJ1-1, with no clear D. This CDR3 is built from 15 residues. Trimming took off 0 bases at V and 1 base at J, with 9 bases between the two ends. Germline V lookup: CDR1 MNHEY, CDR2 SVGEGT. The CDR3 region has the DNA TGTGCCAGCAGTTACTCGAACCGGGGGAACACTGAAGCTTTCTTT. Translation: CASSYSNRGNTEAFF.

V and J are TRBV12-2 and TRBJ2-7; the table's D call of TRBD1 was not tested on the DNA. TRBV12-2 is given as a pseudogene. The CDR3 contains 14 residues. The CDR3 reads CASRLPGQGDEQYF. Written as DNA, the CDR3 is TGTGCAAGTCGCTTACCGGGACAGGGGGACGAGCAGTACTTC.

This chain links TRBV30 with TRBJ1-1, with 12 bases that match TRBD1. The germline V gene has CDR1 GTSNPN and CDR2 SVGIG (reference sequence). With 2 bases clipped from V and 7 bases from J, the junction kept 8 bases outside the gene matches. The CDR3 runs to 15 residues. The CDR3 bases are TGTGCCTGGAGTTTCCGGGACAGGGGGCGGCTTGAAGCTTTCTTT. This sequence encodes CAWSFRDRGRLEAFF.

On this clone: An end of the junction differs from the germline gene, which may be a read error. The gene calls are TRBV10-3 and TRBJ1-1, with no clear D. The CDR3 is made up of 12 amino acids. Germline values: CDR1 ENHRY, CDR2 SYGVKD. DNA for the CDR3: TGTGCCATTAGTGAGGAGTGGACTGAAGCTTTCTTT. Translating it yields CAISEEWTEAFF.

Here the CDR3 reads CASSFSGRAFF. The CDR3 nucleotides read TGTGCCAGCAGCTTCAGCGGTAGGGCTTTCTTT. The chain couples TRBV5-6 to TRBJ1-1; no definite D call. With 2 bases removed from V and 11 bases from J, the gap between germline ends came to 10 bases. CDR1 and CDR2 (germline): SGHDT, YYEEEE. This CDR3 has 11 residues.

V gene TRBV5-1 combines with J gene TRBJ1-4, with a tentative D call TRBD1 (5 bases). CDR3 size: 15 residues. Trimming shortened V by 0 bases and J by 7 bases, and 13 bases separated the two germline ends. The germline gives CDR1 SGHRS, CDR2 YFSETQ. CDR3 in amino acids: CASSLGGGPGEKLFF. CDR3 coding DNA: TGCGCCAGCAGCTTGGGCGGGGGTCCCGGTGAAAAACTGTTTTTT.

The chain combines TRBV5-1 with TRBJ1-2, with 7 bases aligning to TRBD1. J gave up 2 bases and V 2 bases, and 9 bases lay outside the gene matches. Germline lookup yields CDR1 SGHRS and CDR2 YFSETQ. The CDR3 sequence is 16 residues long. CDR3 sequence reads: CASSLAGTENNYGYTF. Written as DNA, the CDR3 is TGCGCCAGCAGCTTAGCCGGGACAGAGAACAACTATGGCTACACCTTC.

V and J are TRBV6-2 or TRBV6-3 and TRBJ1-6; 9 bases line up with TRBD1. Germline V gene sequence: CDR1 MNHEY, CDR2 SVGEGT. V gave up 0 bases and J gave up 16 bases; unmatched junction bases: 10. This CDR3 has 15 residues. Here the CDR3 DNA reads TGTGCCAGCAGTTACTCGGTGGAAGGGACAGGGAAGCTCCACTTT. Translating gives CASSYSVEGTGKLHF.

The V gene is TRBV3-1 (or the pseudogene TRBV3-2), the J gene TRBJ1-2; TRBD1 is a possible D gene (6 bases). V lost 0 bases and J 0 bases, leaving 11 bases between the germline ends. CDR1 and CDR2 (germline): LGHDT, YNNKEL (reference sequence). The CDR3 contains 16 residues. The DNA for the CDR3 is TGTGCCAGCAGCCAAGAGAGGGGGAGACCTAACTATGGCTACACCTTC. It yields the protein CASSQERGRPNYGYTF.

V is TRBV4-3 and J is TRBJ1-2; possible D gene TRBD1, 5 bases. V was trimmed by 0 bases and J by 7 bases, leaving 12 bases between them. Germline V lookup: CDR1 LGHNA, CDR2 YSLEER. There are 14 residues in the CDR3. The chain's CDR3 is CASSQDWSGAGYTF. The CDR3 bases are TGCGCCAGCAGCCAAGATTGGTCTGGGGCTGGCTACACCTTC.

This chain uses TRBV30 with TRBJ1-3, with a weak D call TRBD1 (5 bases). In germline, CDR1 is GTSNPN, CDR2 SVGIG (reference sequence). This CDR3 region has 13 residues. V was shortened by 4 bases and J by 9 bases, with 16 bases between the two germline ends. For the CDR3, the DNA is TGTGCCTGGACCCGGGACTATCGGGGCACCATATATTTT. As protein: CAWTRDYRGTIYF.

The chain is built from TRBV3-1 (or the pseudogene TRBV3-2) and TRBJ2-7; no clear D gene. Germline CDR1 and CDR2: LGHDT and YNNKEL (reference sequence). With 0 bases removed from V and 1 base from J, the gap between germline ends came to 10 bases. The length of the CDR3 is 15 residues. In nucleotides, the CDR3 is TGTGCCAGCAGCCAAGACCAGCGCCCGTCCTACGAGCAGTACTTC. Translation gives CASSQDQRPSYEQYF.

The rearrangement joins TRBV11-2 to TRBJ1-2; TRBD1 matches 9 bases. Germline loops: CDR1 SGHAT, CDR2 FQNNGV. The J segment lost 5 bases and the V segment lost 5 bases, leaving 12 bases of the junction unmatched. CDR3 size: 16 residues. The CDR3 sequence is CASSNPYRGLGYGYTF. The CDR3 DNA reads TGTGCCAGCAGCAACCCCTACAGGGGGCTTGGATATGGCTACACCTTC.

This chain links TRBV5-5 with TRBJ2-5, with D perhaps matching TRBD1 (6 bases). The CDR3 is 16 residues long. V lost 4 bases to trimming and J lost 0 bases, with 16 bases between them. Germline V gene sequence: CDR1 SGHKS, CDR2 YYEKEE (reference sequence). This CDR3 is CASSPGPHRDQETQYF. CDR3 bases: TGTGCCAGCAGCCCCGGCCCCCACAGGGACCAAGAGACCCAGTACTTC. Combining the CDR3 with reference TRBV5-5 and TRBJ2-5 gives the whole variable domain DAGVTQSPTHLIKTRGQQVTLRCSPISGHKSVSWYQQVLGQGPQFIFQYYEKEERGRGNFPDRFSARQFPNYSSELNVNALLLGDSALYLCASSPGPHRDQETQYFGPGTRLLVL.

This clone was counted once. The CDR3 loop reads CASSQDSYGGRDYEQYF. The CDR3 DNA reads as TGTGCCAGCAGCCAAGATAGTTACGGGGGACGGGATTACGAGCAGTACTTC. The chain is built from TRBV3-1 (or the pseudogene TRBV3-2) and TRBJ2-7; weak D call: TRBD2 (6 bases). CDR1 LGHDT and CDR2 YNNKEL come from the germline V gene (reference sequence). V was shortened by 0 bases and J by 4 bases, with 19 bases between the two germline ends. CDR3 length: 17 residues.

The genes are TRBV7-2 and TRBJ2-7, with D unclear. This CDR3 has 15 amino acids. The germline gives CDR1 SGHTA, CDR2 FQGNSA. V was clipped by 4 bases and J by 3 bases, with 16 bases between them. This CDR3 reads CASSSGSSAFYEQYF. Here the CDR3 DNA reads TGTGCCAGCAGCTCCGGGTCAAGTGCATTCTACGAGCAGTACTTC.

This clone came up a few times. The V and J genes are TRBV27 and TRBJ2-2; 7 positions agree with TRBD1. Germline V gene data show CDR1 as MNHEY and CDR2 as SMNVEV (reference sequence). With V trimmed by 2 bases and J by 4 bases, 4 bases remained unmatched. This CDR3 is built from 15 residues. The CDR3 is CASSLGGQTTGELFF. The DNA of the CDR3 is TGTGCCAGCAGTTTAGGGGGACAGACCACCGGGGAGCTGTTTTTT.

A single count supports this clone. The chain carries TRBV6-5 and TRBJ1-4; a weak D match, TRBD1 (6 bases). V shed 6 bases and J shed 7 bases, with 12 bases lying between them. CDR3 size: 13 residues. Germline V lookup: CDR1 MNHEY, CDR2 SVGAGI. In nucleotides, the CDR3 is TGTGCCAGCAGGCGCAGCAGGGGTGAAAAACTGTTTTTT. Translating gives CASRRSRGEKLFF.

This chain links TRBV11-1 with TRBJ2-1, with TRBD2 as a possible D gene (6 bases). The CDR3 covers 16 residues. V lost 5 bases and J lost 7, with 21 bases in between. The germline CDR1 and CDR2 sequences are SGHAT and FQDESV (reference sequence). CDR3 DNA sequence: TGTGCCAGCAGCCTAGAGCGTTTTGGGGCGGGGAATGAGCAGTTCTTC. Translation: CASSLERFGAGNEQFF.

For the CDR3, the DNA is TGCGCCAGCAGCCAACCCGGGACAGGGTACGAGCAGTACTTC. It codes for CASSQPGTGYEQYF. The chain couples TRBV4-1 to TRBJ2-7, with 9 positions matching TRBD1. The CDR3 runs to 14 residues. Trimming took 2 bases from V and 4 from J; bases not matched to a gene: 3. CDR1 MGHRA and CDR2 YSYEKL come from the germline V gene.

This clone was observed once. The rearrangement links TRBV7-3 to TRBJ1-1, with D possibly being TRBD1 (5 bases). The CDR3 consists of 13 residues. V was cut by 6 bases and J by 6 bases, with 14 bases left in between. The germline V gene encodes CDR1 SGHTA and CDR2 FQGTGA. In DNA, the CDR3 is TGTGCCAGCAGGGAGACAGTCGGAGCTGAAGCTTTCTTT. Translating gives CASRETVGAEAFF.

V usage is TRBV19 and J usage is TRBJ1-5; D call uncertain. The V and J ends lost 3 bases and 5 bases respectively, with 14 bases between them. CDR3 length: 15 amino acids. CDR1 and CDR2 (germline): LNHDA, SQIVND (reference sequence). CDR3 loop: CASSIPQAAHQPQHF. As DNA, the CDR3 is TGTGCCAGTAGTATCCCCCAGGCAGCCCATCAGCCCCAGCATTTT.

V is TRBV3-1 (or the pseudogene TRBV3-2) and J is TRBJ2-7, with TRBD1 matching 9 bases. The CDR3 covers 12 residues. V lost 4 bases and J lost 9; bases outside the gene matches: 4. The germline V gene encodes CDR1 LGHDT and CDR2 YNNKEL (reference sequence). This chain's CDR3 is CASSPNRGLQYF. DNA for the CDR3: TGTGCCAGCAGCCCCAACAGGGGGCTGCAGTACTTC.

The chain carries TRBV5-4 and TRBJ1-1; possibly TRBD1 for D (6 bases). The V gene lost 4 bases and the J gene lost 4 bases, with 17 bases spanning the gap. From germline, CDR1 is SGHNT and CDR2 YYREEE (reference sequence). The CDR3 is 15 residues long. The CDR3 nucleotides read TGTGCCAGCAGCCGCGACGGGGGGCGCGCCACTGAAGCTTTCTTT. This codes for CASSRDGGRATEAFF.